One and the same sample provided the 7 T cell receptor beta chains below, sequenced in a study of regulatory T cells in long-lasting Graves disease (dated by TCRdb to the early 2020s). Receptor libraries were prepared by multiplex PCR. Sequencing was carried out with an Illumina HiSeq 4000. CDR3 regions were amplified by Arm-PCR with iRepertoire HTBI primers to construct TCR beta libraries. TCRdb redid the processing of the public reads, applying fastp at Q25 and MiXCR, and retained in-frame beta chains. Merged by CDR3 protein, the rows form single entries marked with the most common genes and DNA. This sample lists fewer than 650,000 distinct CDR3 sequences; roughly 16% were detected once. Around 12% of the sample rests with the top ten. What the time point label conveys for this sample: newly diagnosed GD, antithyroid drugs for less than 3 months. RNA was extracted from PBMCs in TRIzol for both TCR sequencing and RNA sequencing.

These data were likewise used in another study, on T cells in Graves' hyperthyroidism and ophthalmopathy.

The source material was peripheral blood mononuclear cells (PBMCs), sampled at new diagnosis, from a patient treated with antithyroid drugs. Source of these receptors: a young man with Graves disease. Donor details come from another sample of the same person, matched by shared clones.

This clonotype was found many times. V usage is TRBV2 and J usage is TRBJ1-1; D possibly corresponds to TRBD1 (5 bases). CDR3 length equals 15 residues. Germline lookup yields CDR1 SNHLY and CDR2 FYNNEI. V lost 1 base and J 3 bases, leaving 12 bases between the germline ends. CDR3 bases: TGTGCCAGCAGTGAAGGTCTAGGGGAACACACTGAAGCTTTCTTT. It yields the protein CASSEGLGEHTEAFF.

There are many counts of this clonotype. This chain connects TRBV12-3 or TRBV12-4 to TRBJ2-6; the match to TRBD2 covers 14 bases. The V segment lost 5 bases and the J segment 2 bases; nucleotides outside the gene matches: 11. The CDR3 totals 20 residues. CDR3 coding DNA: TGTGCCAGCAGTCCACCGGGGACTAGCGGGAGCCATCCTGGGGCCAACGTCCTGACTTTC. This encodes CASSPPGTSGSHPGANVLTF.

This clonotype has just a few counts. The gene calls are TRBV19 and TRBJ1-2; perhaps TRBD1 as D (5 bases). The CDR3 loop spans 16 amino acids. The germline V gene has CDR1 LNHDA and CDR2 SQIVND (reference sequence). V lost 5 bases and J 8 bases, leaving 24 bases between the germline ends. CDR3 residues: CASSLRGTVPLLGYTF. In DNA form, the CDR3 reads TGTGCCAGTAGTTTACGAGGGACGGTGCCGTTGTTGGGCTACACCTTC.

The chain carries TRBV24-1 and TRBJ1-2; D perhaps matches TRBD1 (5 bases). This CDR3 has 13 amino acids. The V gene's germline CDR1 is KGHDR and CDR2 SFDVKD. The ends were cut back, 5 bases at V and 4 bases at J, with 10 bases in the middle. CDR3 protein: CATSVGTAYGYTF. The CDR3 DNA sequence: TGTGCCACCAGTGTTGGGACGGCCTATGGCTACACCTTC.

This clonotype turned up a few times. The V gene is TRBV27, the J gene TRBJ2-2, with 13 bases fitting TRBD2. In germline, CDR1 is MNHEY, CDR2 SMNVEV (reference sequence). This CDR3 contains 16 residues. V lost 8 bases, J lost 5 bases, and 8 bases stayed unmatched. The CDR3 is CASRSLTSGRTGELFF. The DNA of the CDR3 is TGTGCCAGCCGGTCGTTGACTAGCGGGAGGACCGGGGAGCTGTTTTTT.

This clonotype has more than one count but fewer than ten. The chain employs TRBV6-1 and TRBJ2-7; TRBD1 matches at 9 bases. This CDR3 spans 15 amino acids. CDR1 is MNHNS and CDR2 is SASEGT in the germline V gene. V was pared by 5 bases and J by 2 bases, with 7 bases of the junction left unmatched. The CDR3 sequence is CASSRTGDRAYEQYF. The CDR3 bases are TGTGCCAGCAGTAGGACAGGGGATCGGGCCTACGAGCAGTACTTC.

This clonotype was counted between two and nine times. CDR3 loop: CAWREGTYEQYF. The CDR3 nucleotides are TGTGCCTGGAGAGAAGGGACCTACGAGCAGTACTTC. J is TRBJ2-7 and V is TRBV30; D uncertain. V was pared by 3 bases and J by 2 bases, with 8 bases between. In germline, CDR1 is GTSNPN, CDR2 SVGIG (reference sequence). The CDR3 totals 12 residues.